The present T cell receptor beta chain was sequenced within a study of tumor-infiltrating lymphocytes in primary liver carcinoma. The study, taken as a whole, reports: Overlap in tumor-adjacent and tumor-blood pairs fell below that of tumor region pairs. The study found a significantly higher top-250-clone fraction in tumors than in blood (p = 0.039).

On this clonotype: Its antigen is not identified.

From approximately 530 ng of total RNA, TCR beta-specific cDNA was reverse-transcribed using a constant-region primer. Amplification in three nested multiplex PCR rounds with slightly modified ARM-PCR gave rise to TCR beta libraries. The first two PCR rounds, nine to ten cycles each, used TRBV1-TRBV30 forward primers and a C-beta reverse primer. One entry per CDR3 protein results from TCRdb running MiXCR on the multiplex PCR reads. Among about 75,000 distinct CDR3 sequences listed, about three quarters were seen once. Unsorted bulk tissue (about 20-30 mg) underwent RNA and DNA co-extraction. Trimming cost V 0 bases and J 8 bases, with 20 bases left between them. The CDR3 spans 16 residues. Germline V CDR1 and CDR2: SQVTM, ANQGSEA.

The sequenced sample was tumor-adjacent normal liver tissue. The clonotype was recovered from a man between 40 and 49 years old with primary liver carcinoma and hepatitis B virus infection. The chain uses TRBV29-1 and TRBJ2-1; D is possibly TRBD1 (5 bases). The CDR3 loop is CSVEDQGLTEFDEQFF. As DNA, the CDR3 is TGCAGCGTTGAAGACCAGGGCTTGACAGAGTTCGATGAGCAGTTCTTC.